This entry lists 5 T cell receptor beta chains sequenced from one sample in a study of cytomegalovirus exposure and HLA in healthy donors. The primer mix had 60 Vbeta and 13 Jbeta primers. TCRdb's copy holds only in-frame clones and misses some; the assay was immunoSEQ multiplex PCR. The table lists about 99,000 clones, around 77% of them singletons. Sequenced: PBMCs. These receptors all come from a man aged 35 to 55 in good health and CMV-seronegative.

This clone was seen more than once but under ten times. The CDR3 nucleotides read TGTGCCAGCAGTGTAAATGAGCAGTACTTC. Protein: CASSVNEQYF. V is TRBV2 and J is TRBJ2-7; D ambiguous. Germline V gives CDR1 SNHLY, CDR2 FYNNEI. Trimming stripped 4 bases from V and 7 bases from J, with 5 bases between. The CDR3 covers 10 residues.

The rearrangement joins TRBV6-4 to TRBJ2-1, with D possibly matching TRBD2 (6 bases). CDR1 is MRHNA and CDR2 is SNTAGT in the germline V gene. This CDR3 comprises 14 residues. V dropped 3 bases and J dropped 8 bases, with 14 bases sitting between them. CDR3 sequence reads: CASSEETSPYEQFF. The CDR3 DNA follows: TGTGCCAGCAGTGAGGAGACTAGTCCCTATGAGCAGTTCTTC.

The rearrangement uses TRBV15 and TRBJ2-7; D is possibly TRBD2 (7 bases). V was cut by 5 bases and J by 3 bases, with 17 bases left in between. CDR3 length: 15 residues. In germline, CDR1 is LNHNV, CDR2 YYDKDF (reference sequence). The CDR3 DNA reads as TGTGCCACCAGCCCCCCAGGAGGGGGGGACTACGAGCAGTACTTC. This gives the protein CATSPPGGGDYEQYF.

This rearrangement joins TRBV6-5 to TRBJ1-2, with D possibly matching TRBD1 (5 bases). V lost 5 bases, J lost 8 bases, and 9 bases lay in between. CDR1 and CDR2 from the germline V gene are MNHEY and SVGAGI. This CDR3 comprises 11 residues. The DNA for the CDR3 is TGTGCCAGCAGTAGGGGTGAGGGCTACACCTTC. It translates to CASSRGEGYTF.

Only one count was recorded for this clone. The CDR3 sequence: CAWSTRGVIRNTEAFF. CDR3 coding DNA: TGTGCCTGGAGTACCAGGGGCGTTATTAGGAACACTGAAGCTTTCTTT. This sequence joins TRBV30 and TRBJ1-1; tentatively, D is TRBD1 (6 bases). Germline-derived CDR1 and CDR2 are GTSNPN and SVGIG (reference sequence). The CDR3 contains 16 residues. V was clipped by 2 bases and J by 1 base, with 17 bases between them. The variable domain in full, completed from reference TRBV30 and TRBJ1-1, reads SQTIHQWPATLVQPVGSPLSLECTVEGTSNPNLYWYRQAAGRGLQLLFYSVGIGQISSEVPQNLSASRPQDRQFILSSKKLLLSDSGFYLCAWSTRGVIRNTEAFFGQGTRLTVV.